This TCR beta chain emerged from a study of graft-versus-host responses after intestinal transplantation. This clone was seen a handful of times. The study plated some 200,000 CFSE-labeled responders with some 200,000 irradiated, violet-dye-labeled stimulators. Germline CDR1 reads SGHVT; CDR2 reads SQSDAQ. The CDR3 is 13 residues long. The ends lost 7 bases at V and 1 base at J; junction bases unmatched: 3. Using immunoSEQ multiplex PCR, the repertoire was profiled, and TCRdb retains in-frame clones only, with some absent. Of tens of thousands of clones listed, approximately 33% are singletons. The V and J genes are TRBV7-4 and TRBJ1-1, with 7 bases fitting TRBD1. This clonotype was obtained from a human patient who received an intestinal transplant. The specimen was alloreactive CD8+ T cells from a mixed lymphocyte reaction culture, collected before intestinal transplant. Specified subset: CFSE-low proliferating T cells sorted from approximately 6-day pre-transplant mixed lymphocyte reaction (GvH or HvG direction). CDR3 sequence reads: CASKGDRNTEAFF. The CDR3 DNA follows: TGTGCCAGCAAGGGGGACAGGAACACTGAAGCTTTCTTT.